The 18 T cell receptor beta chains reported below all come from one sample, sequenced in a study of shared clonotypes between healthy human individuals. Sequencing used immunoSEQ multiplex PCR; TCRdb keeps in-frame clones, though not all of them. The table shows about 690,000 clones, with roughly 91% occurring only once. The sequenced sample was memory CD8+ T cells from PBMCs. Subset meaning: CD45RO+ cells pooled with CCR7-negative TemRA cells. These receptors were collected from a man younger than 35 in good health. Some clones in this sample may be carry-over from other donors' samples.

The chain has TRBV23-1 and TRBJ1-1; D gene unclear. TRBV23-1 is sorted into the ORF group, with uncertain function. This CDR3 has 15 residues. Deletions cut 7 bases from V and 0 bases from J, with 15 bases between. The CDR3 DNA is TGCGCCAGCATCCAACCCATCCAGGTGAACACTGAAGCTTTCTTT. It translates to CASIQPIQVNTEAFF.

The CDR3 DNA sequence: TGTGCCAGCAGTGGGCCCCAGAGAAATTACAATGAGCAGTTCTTC. Its translation: CASSGPQRNYNEQFF. This chain connects TRBV7-9 to TRBJ2-1; D is ambiguous. The CDR3 spans 15 residues. The V end lost 6 bases, the J end lost 4 bases, and 16 bases lay between the germline ends. Germline V gene sequence: CDR1 SEHNR, CDR2 FQNEAQ (reference sequence).

The V and J genes are TRBV6-6 and TRBJ1-2; 7 bases agree with TRBD1. In germline, CDR1 is MNHNY, CDR2 SVGAGI (reference sequence). The CDR3 sequence is 13 residues long. J lost 4 bases, V lost 6 bases, and 5 bases had no gene match. CDR3 coding DNA: TGTGCCAGCAGCCGGGACAGACGCTATGGCTACACCTTC. Amino acid sequence: CASSRDRRYGYTF.

V and J are TRBV7-9 and TRBJ2-7, with 7 bases that match TRBD1. The CDR3 has 17 residues. Germline V gene sequence: CDR1 SEHNR, CDR2 FQNEAQ (reference sequence). J lost 3 bases, V lost 5 bases, and 16 bases had no gene match. The CDR3 DNA is TGTGCCAGCAGCCGTCGCGACCGTGGGACAGTCGGCTACGAGCAGTACTTC. Protein sequence: CASSRRDRGTVGYEQYF.

This sequence joins TRBV28 and TRBJ2-1; TRBD1 aligns across 7 bases. There are 14 residues in the CDR3. Germline V gene sequence: CDR1 MDHEN, CDR2 SYDVKM. J gave up 10 bases and V 3 bases, and 9 bases lay outside the gene matches. CDR3 nucleotides: TGTGCCAGCAGTTTCAGGGCAGGGACAGACGAGCAGTTCTTC. Translated, it gives CASSFRAGTDEQFF.

A note on this clone: Mismatch with germline at one junction end may stem from a read error. CDR3 in amino acids: CASSDQTTRIHF. The CDR3 nucleotides are TGTGCCAGCAGCGACCAGACAACACGGATACATTTT. The chain combines TRBV9 with TRBJ1-3; D remains ambiguous. This CDR3 is built from 12 residues. Per the germline V gene, CDR1 is SGDLS and CDR2 is YYNGEE.

This chain connects TRBV2 to TRBJ1-2; no reliable D call. The CDR3 spans 11 residues. The germline CDR1 and CDR2 sequences are SNHLY and FYNNEI. V lost 6 bases and J 2 bases, leaving 4 bases between the germline ends. The DNA for the CDR3 is TGTGCCAGCAGGGGGAACTATGGCTACACCTTC. Its translation is CASRGNYGYTF.

In this sample, this clone turned up many times. The sample contains more than one DNA sequence encoding this CDR3. The chain is built from TRBV4-1 and TRBJ2-7; 11 nucleotides agree with TRBD2. Germline CDR1 and CDR2: MGHRA and YSYEKL. This CDR3 is 15 amino acids long. Trimming removed 5 bases from V and 2 bases from J; junction bases left unmatched: 5. The CDR3 DNA reads TGCGCCAGCAGCGAAGGACTAGCGGGCCCCTACGAGCAGTACTTC. Amino acid sequence: CASSEGLAGPYEQYF.

This chain uses TRBV11-2 with TRBJ2-3; no clear D. The V end was cut by 2 bases, the J end by 14 bases, with 14 bases between. This CDR3 spans 12 amino acids. Per germline, CDR1 SGHAT and CDR2 FQNNGV. In DNA, the CDR3 is TGTGCCAGCAGCTTATTGGAGACAAGGCTGTATTTT. Translation: CASSLLETRLYF.

V usage is TRBV7-9 and J usage is TRBJ1-4; possible D gene TRBD1, 6 bases. Looked up from germline, CDR1 is SEHNR and CDR2 is FQNEAQ (reference sequence). V shed 4 bases and J shed 1 base, with 10 bases lying between them. This CDR3 is 15 amino acids long. CDR3 nucleotide sequence: TGTGCCAGCAGCTCTGAGACAGGAACTAATGAAAAACTGTTTTTT. Translation: CASSSETGTNEKLFF.

In DNA form, the CDR3 reads TGTGCCAGCAGCTCCGGGACTAGCTGGTGGGAGCAGTTCTTC. It encodes CASSSGTSWWEQFF. This chain links TRBV5-4 with TRBJ2-1; 9 bases fit TRBD2. V shed 3 bases, J shed 10 bases, and the junction held 8 bases outside the gene matches. Germline V gene data show CDR1 as SGHNT and CDR2 as YYREEE (reference sequence). The CDR3 extends over 14 amino acids.

The V call is TRBV6-5, the J call TRBJ2-5; 8 nucleotides line up with TRBD1. The CDR3 has 12 amino acids. J gave up 4 bases and V 11 bases, and 6 bases lay outside the gene matches. The germline CDR1 and CDR2 sequences are MNHEY and SVGAGI. CDR3 protein: CAVGQGGETQYF. DNA for the CDR3: TGTGCCGTTGGACAGGGAGGAGAGACCCAGTACTTC.

This clone was seen just once. J is TRBJ2-5 and V is TRBV6-5; TRBD1 aligns across 7 bases. Germline V gene lookup returns CDR1 MNHEY and CDR2 SVGAGI. The length of the CDR3 is 13 residues. The ends lost 5 bases at V and 3 bases at J; junction bases unmatched: 3. CDR3 sequence reads: CASSEGTEETQYF. CDR3 bases: TGTGCCAGCAGTGAAGGGACAGAAGAGACCCAGTACTTC.

This chain links TRBV5-1 with TRBJ1-5; D is unresolved. Looked up from germline, CDR1 is SGHRS and CDR2 is YFSETQ. The CDR3 contains 13 residues. V was cut by 2 bases and J by 5 bases, with 8 bases left in between. CDR3 nucleotides: TGCGCCAGCAGCTTTATAGGGTATCAGCCCCAGCATTTT. It translates to CASSFIGYQPQHF.

This rearrangement joins TRBV2 to TRBJ2-5, with a possible D match to TRBD1 (6 bases). The CDR3 sequence is 15 residues long. Between the trimmed V and J ends, which lost 5 bases and 1 base, there was a span of 14 bases. Germline-derived CDR1 and CDR2 are SNHLY and FYNNEI. CDR3: CASSSGTLIQETQYF. The CDR3 DNA follows: TGTGCCAGCAGTTCCGGGACACTCATCCAAGAGACCCAGTACTTC.

The chain couples TRBV6-5 to TRBJ1-2; unclear D gene. The CDR3 is 15 residues long. V was shortened by 4 bases and J by 4 bases, with 16 bases between the two germline ends. Per germline, CDR1 MNHEY and CDR2 SVGAGI. CDR3 protein: CASSLGRTGTYGYTF. The CDR3 DNA reads TGTGCCAGCAGTTTAGGACGCACCGGAACCTATGGCTACACCTTC.

The chain links TRBV13 to TRBJ2-3, with D perhaps assigned TRBD1 or TRBD2 (5 bases each). Germline lookup yields CDR1 PRHDT and CDR2 FYEKMQ (reference sequence). The CDR3 length is 16 residues. The germline V and J ends were trimmed by 4 bases and 5 bases, with 19 bases remaining between them. CDR3 amino acids: CASSSLREGPVDTQYF. CDR3 sequence (DNA): TGTGCCAGCAGCTCACTTAGAGAGGGACCTGTAGATACGCAGTATTTT.

This clone was seen a single time. The chain employs TRBV28 and TRBJ2-2; perhaps TRBD1 as D (6 bases). Trimming shortened V by 3 bases and J by 5 bases, and 22 bases separated the two germline ends. The germline gives CDR1 MDHEN, CDR2 SYDVKM. CDR3 length equals 18 residues. CDR3 sequence reads: CASSFVQGPRWETGELFF. In nucleotides, the CDR3 is TGTGCCAGCAGTTTTGTTCAGGGGCCGCGCTGGGAGACCGGGGAGCTGTTTTTT.